Sequencing of this T cell receptor beta chain was carried out in a study of T cell repertoires in cytomegalovirus infection. V was pared by 4 bases and J by 2 bases, with 14 bases between. This CDR3 is 15 amino acids long. Germline-derived CDR1 and CDR2 are SGHVS and FQNEAQ. MiXCR was run by TCRdb on the reads, yielding one entry per CDR3 protein. The sample holds approximately 89,000 distinct CDR3 sequences, 20% to 30% seen once. This clonotype was seen many times. Its antigen is currently unknown. This specimen consisted of CD8+ T cells from cultured PBMCs, obtained from culture after CMV antigen stimulation. The chain uses TRBV7-8 and TRBJ1-2; D is unclear. This TCR was recovered from a human donor in good health (CMV status not recorded). Some clones in this sample may be carry-over from other donors' samples. The CDR3 DNA follows: TGTGCCAGCAGCTCCGCCCGGGTCCCAAACTATGGCTACACCTTC. Translated: CASSSARVPNYGYTF.